Shown below are 16 T cell receptor beta chains from a single sample sequenced in a study of beta chain features in type 1 diabetes (dated by TCRdb to the late 2010s). Receptor amplification or capture employed the immunoSEQ multiplex PCR assay. The High Capacity cDNA Reverse Transcription Kit was used to reverse transcribe all of the isolated RNA, meaning that expressed TCRB transcripts were what got sequenced. Not all clones reach the TCRdb copy of this immuneACCESS table, which keeps in-frame sequences only. Checked studies attribute under half of the gap to unresolved V genes and leave the rest unexplained. In all, the sample holds 250,000 to 350,000 clones, and 11% to 15% of those were seen once. The ten largest account for over 5% of the sample. What was sequenced was central memory CD4+ T cells from blood. The receptors come from a man aged 30 to 45 in good health.

This clone was counted only a few times. The rearrangement links TRBV12-5 to TRBJ2-2; D possibly matches TRBD1 or TRBD2 (6 bases each). Trimming cost V 5 bases and J 0 bases, with 10 bases left between them. The CDR3 is 15 amino acids. Germline V gene lookup returns CDR1 LGHNT and CDR2 FRNRAP. The CDR3 reads CASGLGGPNTGELFF. The CDR3 region has the DNA TGTGCTAGTGGTCTGGGGGGCCCGAACACCGGGGAGCTGTTTTTT. The full variable domain, in which reference TRBV12-5 and TRBJ2-2 provide the parts outside the CDR3, is DARVTQTPRHKVTEMGQEVTMRCQPILGHNTVFWYRQTMMQGLELLAYFRNRAPLDDSGMPKDRFSAEMPDATLATLKIQPSEPRDSAVYFCASGLGGPNTGELFFGEGSRLTVL.

A remark on this clone: This sequence may be a read error, since a much larger clone differs from it by one base. The V call is TRBV11-2, the J call TRBJ2-3; D gene unclear. Germline lookup yields CDR1 SGHAT and CDR2 FQNNGV. The ends were cut back, 1 base at V and 4 bases at J, with 3 bases in the middle. CDR3 length: 12 residues. Here the CDR3 reads CASSLGPDTQYF. In DNA form, the CDR3 reads TGTGCCAGCAGCTTAGGTCCAGATACGCAGTATTTT.

Only a few counts were recorded for this clone. The chain employs TRBV5-6 and TRBJ2-3, with D perhaps TRBD2 (5 bases). The V end lost 4 bases, the J end lost 2 bases, and 17 bases lay between the germline ends. The CDR3 is 16 amino acids. Germline values: CDR1 SGHDT, CDR2 YYEEEE. CDR3 amino acids: CASSPPGMENTDTQYF. CDR3 sequence (DNA): TGTGCCAGCAGCCCCCCGGGAATGGAAAACACAGATACGCAGTATTTT. Complete variable domain (other parts from reference TRBV5-6 and TRBJ2-3): DAGVTQSPTHLIKTRGQQVTLRCSPKSGHDTVSWYQQALGQGPQFIFQYYEEEERQRGNFPDRFSGHQFPNYSSELNVNALLLGDSALYLCASSPPGMENTDTQYFGPGTRLTVL.

The chain combines TRBV30 with TRBJ1-4; the D is unclear. The V end was cut by 1 base, the J end by 7 bases, with 10 bases between. Germline V CDR1 and CDR2: GTSNPN, SVGIG (reference sequence). This CDR3 is built from 13 residues. CDR3 bases: TGTGCCTGGAGTGGGGGAGATGGTGAAAAACTGTTTTTT. Translation gives CAWSGGDGEKLFF.

This clone showed up just a few times. CDR3 region: CASSLGTGRTNEKLFF. The CDR3 DNA sequence: TGTGCCAGCAGCCTCGGGACAGGGCGTACTAATGAAAAACTGTTTTTT. The J gene is TRBJ1-4, the V gene TRBV14; 9 bases agree with TRBD1. The CDR3 extends over 16 amino acids. Trimming cost V 4 bases and J 2 bases; bases outside gene matches: 5. Per the germline V gene, CDR1 is SGHDN and CDR2 is FVKESK.

The chain uses TRBV5-4 and TRBJ1-1; tentatively, D is TRBD1 (5 bases). The ends were cut back, 4 bases at V and 4 bases at J, with 14 bases in the middle. The V gene's germline CDR1 is SGHNT and CDR2 YYREEE (reference sequence). This CDR3 is 14 amino acids long. CDR3 protein: CASSTQDTITEAFF. The CDR3 bases are TGTGCCAGCAGCACCCAGGACACCATCACTGAAGCTTTCTTT.

The chain couples TRBV6-5 to TRBJ1-2; D remains unclear. Germline V gives CDR1 MNHEY, CDR2 SVGAGI. V was shortened by 5 bases and J by 8 bases, with 15 bases between the two germline ends. CDR3 length: 13 amino acids. CDR3 sequence: CASSVPTQGGYTF. CDR3 bases: TGTGCCAGCAGTGTCCCGACTCAAGGGGGCTACACCTTC.

The chain couples TRBV19 to TRBJ2-5; 7 bases are shared with TRBD2. After removal of 3 bases from V and 1 base from J, the junction contained 8 bases not matched to a gene. This CDR3 spans 16 amino acids. Germline lookup yields CDR1 LNHDA and CDR2 SQIVND (reference sequence). CDR3 in amino acids: CASSILGTTIQETQYF. CDR3 sequence (DNA): TGTGCCAGTAGTATCTTAGGGACTACAATCCAAGAGACCCAGTACTTC.

This clone occurred a few times. V and J are TRBV6-1 and TRBJ2-3; no reliable D call. The length of the CDR3 is 11 residues. V lost 6 bases and J 7 bases, leaving 8 bases between the germline ends. CDR1 MNHNS and CDR2 SASEGT come from the germline V gene. CDR3 sequence: CASSTRNTQYF. The CDR3 DNA follows: TGTGCCAGCAGCACACGAAATACGCAGTATTTT.

This clone occurred many times. The gene calls are TRBV10-1 and TRBJ2-3, with 9 bases matching TRBD2. The CDR3 runs to 13 residues. Germline CDR1 and CDR2: WNHNN and SYGVQD (reference sequence). Germline trimming cut 8 bases from V and 6 bases from J; bases unmatched to any gene: 6. The CDR3 is CASGLAGTDTQYF. CDR3 DNA: TGCGCCAGCGGCCTAGCGGGGACGGATACGCAGTATTTT.

The chain joins TRBV27 to TRBJ2-5, with 10 bases aligning to TRBD2. CDR3 length equals 17 residues. With 5 bases clipped from V and 2 bases from J, the junction kept 11 bases outside the gene matches. Germline V gene data show CDR1 as MNHEY and CDR2 as SMNVEV (reference sequence). The CDR3 DNA is TGTGCCAGCAGTGCAGTAGCGGGAGGCGGGATTCAAGAGACCCAGTACTTC. Translation gives CASSAVAGGGIQETQYF.

This chain links TRBV18 with TRBJ2-6; 9 positions agree with TRBD1. The CDR3 has 15 residues. Germline CDR1 is KGHSH and CDR2 is LQKENI. V was clipped by 4 bases and J by 4 bases; unmatched bases: 2. CDR3 region: CASSLGTGGANVLTF. The CDR3 coding sequence is TGTGCCAGCTCACTCGGGACAGGGGGGGCCAACGTCCTGACTTTC.

This clone was seen ten or more times. The chain links TRBV21-1 to TRBJ2-7; the table's D call, TRBD2, has no DNA check behind it. TRBV21-1 represents a pseudogene. This CDR3 region has 14 residues. CDR3 DNA sequence: TGTGCCAGCAGCAATCCCAACAGGGACTACGAGCAGTACGTC. As protein: CASSNPNRDYEQYV.

The V and J genes are TRBV15 and TRBJ1-3; D is ambiguous. CDR1 is LNHNV, CDR2 YYDKDF, per germline (reference sequence). The CDR3 spans 15 residues. V was cut by 1 base and J by 0 bases, with 7 bases left in between. The chain's CDR3 is CATSRGGSSGNTIYF. The CDR3 DNA reads TGTGCCACCAGCAGAGGAGGTAGCTCTGGAAACACCATATATTTT.

CDR3 loop: CASSLSGGTEAFF. CDR3 DNA: TGCGCCAGCAGCTTGTCGGGGGGAACTGAAGCTTTCTTT. This chain connects TRBV5-1 to TRBJ1-1, with D possibly matching TRBD1 (5 bases). V lost 1 base, J lost 5 bases, and 9 bases lay in between. Germline V gene sequence: CDR1 SGHRS, CDR2 YFSETQ. The CDR3 is 13 residues long. Drawing the rest from reference TRBV5-1 and TRBJ1-1, the complete variable domain is KAGVTQTPRYLIKTRGQQVTLSCSPISGHRSVSWYQQTPGQGLQFLFEYFSETQRNKGNFPGRFSGRQFSNSRSEMNVSTLELGDSALYLCASSLSGGTEAFFGQGTRLTVV.

In its sample, this clone was seen a few times. As DNA, the CDR3 is TGTGCCAGCAGCCCATACACGGGGGGGACAGATACGCAGTATTTT. It codes for CASSPYTGGTDTQYF. The V call is TRBV7-9, the J call TRBJ2-3; 8 nucleotides line up with TRBD2. There are 15 residues in the CDR3. The germline CDR1 and CDR2 sequences are SEHNR and FQNEAQ (reference sequence). With 5 bases clipped from V and 3 bases from J, the junction kept 7 bases outside the gene matches.